This T cell receptor (beta chain) stems from a study of CD8+CD57+ T cells in acquired aplastic anemia. As for the study in general: An average of about 3.2 ug of DNA was obtained from sorted CD4+ and CD8+ cells. CD4+ reads averaged about 10 million in healthy donors.

Unmatched junction bases numbered 6, after V lost 1 base and J lost 3 bases. Germline lookup yields CDR1 LGHNA and CDR2 YSLEER. The CDR3 consists of 15 residues. CDR3 and TCR beta VDJ profiling relied on genomic DNA as the template. TCRdb called the reads again in MiXCR, with one record for every CDR3 protein. The data show some 410,000 distinct CDR3 sequences, under 80% seen once. The chain recombines TRBV4-3 with TRBJ2-7; 7 nucleotides line up with TRBD1. The specimen sequenced was sorted CD4+, CD8+, or CD8+CD57+ T cells (not recorded which) from PBMCs. This TCR was recovered from a human donor in good health, serving as a control. This CDR3 reads CASSQGAGGSYEQYF. The CDR3 DNA reads as TGCGCCAGCAGCCAAGGAGCAGGGGGTAGCTACGAGCAGTACTTC.